The 24 T cell receptor beta chains in this list originate from one sample, sequenced in a study of blood T cell repertoires in COVID-19. Some clones are missing from TCRdb's copy, which holds only in-frame ones; the method was immunoSEQ multiplex PCR. The table has about 100,000 clones, around 90% seen once. Sequenced material: peripheral blood. The receptors derive from a man between 65 and 79 years old with acute or convalescent COVID-19.

V is TRBV7-9 and J is TRBJ1-5, with D unclear. CDR1 is SEHNR, CDR2 FQNEAQ, per germline (reference sequence). This CDR3 is built from 12 residues. V lost 2 bases and J lost 5, with 4 bases in between. CDR3 loop: CASSLPDQPQHF. The DNA of the CDR3 is TGTGCCAGCAGCTTACCGGATCAGCCCCAGCATTTT.

This clone was observed a single time. This chain joins TRBV5-5 and TRBJ2-7, with D tentatively TRBD2 (5 bases). The germline gives CDR1 SGHKS, CDR2 YYEKEE (reference sequence). CDR3 length: 13 residues. Between the trimmed V and J ends, which lost 2 bases and 4 bases, there was a span of 10 bases. CDR3 in DNA: TGTGCCAGCAGCTTACCCGGGAATTACGAGCAGTACTTC. Its protein product is CASSLPGNYEQYF.

The chain uses TRBV7-8 and TRBJ2-3; 7 bases are shared with TRBD2. The CDR3 totals 17 residues. The V gene end was trimmed by 1 base and the J gene end by 5 bases; junction bases not matched to a gene: 12. Per germline, CDR1 SGHVS and CDR2 FQNEAQ. The CDR3 spells CASSLVNQRDSIDTQYF. CDR3 nucleotides: TGTGCCAGCAGCTTAGTTAATCAGCGGGACTCGATAGATACGCAGTATTTT.

J is TRBJ1-1 and V is TRBV6-5; tentatively, D is TRBD1 (5 bases). Trimming took off 2 bases at V and 2 bases at J, with 12 bases between the two ends. Germline V gene sequence: CDR1 MNHEY, CDR2 SVGAGI. The CDR3 extends over 15 amino acids. CDR3 protein: CASSYDRRGNTEAFF. For the CDR3, the DNA is TGTGCCAGCAGTTACGACAGAAGGGGAAACACTGAAGCTTTCTTT.

The chain carries TRBV6-6 and TRBJ2-3, with TRBD2 identical over 7 bases. This CDR3 region has 16 residues. The germline V gene has CDR1 MNHNY and CDR2 SVGAGI (reference sequence). The junction had 11 bases not matched to a gene; V was cut back by 6 bases and J by 2 bases. CDR3: CASRKGSGRDTDTQYF. CDR3 in DNA: TGTGCCAGCAGAAAGGGTAGCGGGCGAGACACAGATACGCAGTATTTT.

The rearrangement links TRBV14 to TRBJ1-5, with D perhaps matching TRBD1 (6 bases). There are 24 residues in the CDR3. The ends were cut back, 0 bases at V and 6 bases at J, with 39 bases in the middle. Germline CDR1 reads SGHDN; CDR2 reads FVKESK. The CDR3 bases are TGTGCCAGCAGCCAAGAACGCTTTGCGCAAAAACGGCGTTTTGTGACAGGTCTGAGTCAGCCCCAGCATTTT. As protein: CASSQERFAQKRRFVTGLSQPQHF. Full variable domain (remainder filled in from reference TRBV14 and TRBJ1-5): EAGVTQFPSHSVIEKGQTVTLRCDPISGHDNLYWYRRVMGKEIKFLLHFVKESKQDESGMPNNRFLAERTGGTYSTLKVQPAELEDSGVYFCASSQERFAQKRRFVTGLSQPQHFGDGTRLSIL.

The chain joins TRBV6-5 to TRBJ2-3; 8 nucleotides align to TRBD2. CDR3 length equals 15 residues. CDR1 MNHEY and CDR2 SVGAGI come from the germline V gene. The V segment lost 11 bases and the J segment 6 bases; nucleotides outside the gene matches: 16. The CDR3 is CAAATGGDFLDTQYF. Written as DNA, the CDR3 is TGTGCCGCAGCTACGGGGGGGGATTTCTTGGATACGCAGTATTTT.

The rearrangement joins TRBV12-3 or TRBV12-4 to TRBJ1-2, with D maybe TRBD1 (5 bases). The V gene lost 6 bases and the J gene lost 3 bases, with 8 bases spanning the gap. This CDR3 has 12 residues. CDR3 DNA sequence: TGTGCCAGCAGCCGGGGGGACTATGGCTACACCTTC. It encodes CASSRGDYGYTF.

The rearrangement uses TRBV28 and TRBJ1-5; 7 bases align to TRBD1. The V gene's germline CDR1 is MDHEN and CDR2 SYDVKM. V trimming: 6 bases; J trimming: 5 bases; junction bases outside the gene matches: 4. The CDR3 has 13 amino acids. Here the CDR3 DNA reads TGTGCCAGCAGACAGGGGTTTGATCAGCCCCAGCATTTT. Protein: CASRQGFDQPQHF.

The chain combines TRBV5-6 with TRBJ2-1, with 9 bases lining up with TRBD2. V trimming: 6 bases; J trimming: 9 bases; junction bases outside the gene matches: 13. This CDR3 has 15 residues. Germline V gene lookup returns CDR1 SGHDT and CDR2 YYEEEE. This CDR3 is CASILAGRPESEQFF. CDR3 in DNA: TGTGCCAGCATACTAGCGGGCCGCCCCGAGAGTGAGCAGTTCTTC.

The rearrangement joins TRBV13 to TRBJ1-2; 12 bases are a match to TRBD1. CDR3 length: 15 amino acids. V was clipped by 5 bases and J by 4 bases; unmatched bases: 5. Germline-derived CDR1 and CDR2 are PRHDT and FYEKMQ (reference sequence). CDR3 in amino acids: CASSIGTGGVYGYTF. In DNA, the CDR3 is TGTGCCAGCAGCATTGGGACAGGGGGCGTCTATGGCTACACCTTC. Combining the CDR3 with reference TRBV13 and TRBJ1-2 gives the whole variable domain AAGVIQSPRHLIKEKRETATLKCYPIPRHDTVYWYQQGPGQDPQFLISFYEKMQSDKGSIPDRFSAQQFSDYHSELNMSSLELGDSALYFCASSIGTGGVYGYTFGSGTRLTVV.

This chain connects TRBV19 to TRBJ1-1, with D possibly being TRBD1 (6 bases). Deletions cut 5 bases from V and 1 base from J, with 11 bases between. Germline CDR1 and CDR2: LNHDA and SQIVND (reference sequence). The CDR3 length is 14 residues. DNA of the CDR3: TGTGCCAGTAGTGACAGGAGAACGAACACTGAAGCTTTCTTT. Translated, it gives CASSDRRTNTEAFF.

The genes are TRBV4-3 and TRBJ1-2; no clear D gene. This CDR3 is built from 13 residues. Per the germline V gene, CDR1 is LGHNA and CDR2 is YSLEER. V shed 0 bases and J shed 11 bases, with 13 bases lying between them. The CDR3 is CASSQETSSGYTF. CDR3 nucleotide sequence: TGCGCCAGCAGCCAAGAGACCTCATCGGGTTACACCTTC.

The chain couples TRBV5-1 to TRBJ2-1, with a possible D match to TRBD2 (6 bases). The CDR3 runs 15 residues. The V gene lost 0 bases and the J gene lost 3 bases, with 10 bases spanning the gap. Germline CDR1 and CDR2: SGHRS and YFSETQ. CDR3 in DNA: TGCGCCAGCAGCTTGGTTGGGGGGTACTACAATGAGCAGTTCTTC. Translated: CASSLVGGYYNEQFF.

This chain links TRBV12-2 with TRBJ2-3; the listed D gene, TRBD1, was not tested against the DNA. TRBV12-2 is given as a pseudogene. This CDR3 has 18 residues. The CDR3 region is CASQAPKPGGQGTDTQYF. DNA of the CDR3: TGTGCAAGTCAGGCACCGAAACCAGGGGGGCAAGGCACAGATACGCAGTATTTT.

The rearrangement joins TRBV6-5 to TRBJ1-2; D gene unclear. This CDR3 spans 15 amino acids. Germline CDR1 is MNHEY and CDR2 is SVGAGI. V was shortened by 2 bases and J by 8 bases, with 18 bases between the two germline ends. The chain's CDR3 is CASSYHRIQGGGYTF. In DNA form, the CDR3 reads TGTGCCAGCAGTTACCATCGGATTCAAGGCGGCGGCTACACCTTC.

V usage is TRBV7-2 and J usage is TRBJ2-7; 13 positions agree with TRBD2. Trimming took 1 base from V and 7 from J; bases not matched to a gene: 1. This CDR3 is built from 14 residues. The germline gives CDR1 SGHTA, CDR2 FQGNSA. The CDR3 loop reads CASSLGLAGGEQYF. The CDR3 coding sequence is TGTGCCAGCAGCTTAGGACTAGCGGGAGGAGAGCAGTACTTC.

The chain employs TRBV7-9 and TRBJ1-1, with D possibly being TRBD1 (6 bases). V dropped 2 bases and J dropped 8 bases, with 15 bases sitting between them. There are 14 residues in the CDR3. Germline loops: CDR1 SEHNR, CDR2 FQNEAQ (reference sequence). The CDR3 DNA reads as TGTGCCAGCAGCTTACAACAGGGCTCAAGGGAAGCTTTCTTT. Protein sequence: CASSLQQGSREAFF.

The chain combines TRBV27 with TRBJ1-1, with no clear D. Germline V gene sequence: CDR1 MNHEY, CDR2 SMNVEV (reference sequence). V was shortened by 7 bases and J by 7 bases, with 19 bases between the two germline ends. The length of the CDR3 is 14 residues. DNA for the CDR3: TGTGCCAGCAAGGAGGTTTTCCCGGCCGGTGAAGCTTTCTTT. Translated, it gives CASKEVFPAGEAFF.

The chain joins TRBV7-3 to TRBJ2-1; 8 bases map to TRBD2. The CDR3 is 15 residues long. Germline V gene lookup returns CDR1 SGHTA and CDR2 FQGTGA. After removal of 2 bases from V and 13 bases from J, the junction contained 13 bases not matched to a gene. The CDR3 coding sequence is TGTGCCAGCAGCTTATCCTCAGGGACTAGGGGGTTACAGTTCTTC. Translating it yields CASSLSSGTRGLQFF.

The gene calls are TRBV7-8 and TRBJ1-2; TRBD1 matches at 7 bases. Germline CDR1 SGHVS, CDR2 FQNEAQ. J lost 8 bases, V lost 5 bases, and 11 bases had no gene match. The length of the CDR3 is 14 residues. The CDR3 sequence: CASSPSTGAGGYTF. CDR3 in DNA: TGTGCCAGCAGCCCGTCTACAGGGGCCGGGGGCTACACCTTC.

V is TRBV27 and J is TRBJ1-6, with unresolved D. V was shortened by 10 bases and J by 4 bases, with 11 bases between the two germline ends. Germline V gene lookup returns CDR1 MNHEY and CDR2 SMNVEV (reference sequence). This CDR3 contains 13 residues. CDR3 sequence: CATKAFYNSPLHF. In DNA, the CDR3 is TGTGCCACCAAAGCATTTTATAATTCACCCCTCCACTTT.

The chain has TRBV2 and TRBJ1-2; D is possibly TRBD1 (5 bases). CDR1 is SNHLY, CDR2 FYNNEI, per germline. Trimming cost V 7 bases and J 4 bases, with 13 bases left between them. The CDR3 extends over 13 amino acids. Written as DNA, the CDR3 is TGTGCCAGCAAGTTTGTTGGGGCCTATGGCTACACCTTC. This gives the protein CASKFVGAYGYTF.

The chain is built from TRBV6-2 or TRBV6-3 and TRBJ2-7, with TRBD1 matching 7 bases. J gave up 3 bases and V 1 base, and 3 bases lay outside the gene matches. The CDR3 contains 14 residues. Germline CDR1 reads MNHEY; CDR2 reads SVGEGT. The CDR3: CASSYWGQSYEQYF. The CDR3 DNA follows: TGTGCCAGCAGTTACTGGGGACAGAGCTACGAGCAGTACTTC.